The rows below give T cell receptor beta chains drawn from one sample of a study of T cells in Graves' hyperthyroidism and ophthalmopathy. TCRdb re-derived calls from the multiplex PCR reads in MiXCR, one entry per CDR3 protein. This sample has around 600,000 distinct CDR3 sequences, with more than 14% found just once. The sequenced material came from blood. The receptors here all came from a woman in her fifties or sixties with Graves' ophthalmopathy. CDR3s include the opening cysteine and the closing phenylalanine or tryptophan. Fields, in order: V gene, clone size, CDR3 protein. Where a row states a size, it is once, few, many or the class of an expanded clone; other rows omit it.

TRBV2,-,CASSRDRGQDEQFF
TRBV12-3/TRBV12-4,many,CASNQNRYEQYF
TRBV27,many,CASSPSGGYTGELFF
TRBV13,many,CASSWTIAKNIQYF
TRBV6-1,few,CATQGDFSYEQYF
TRBV6-2/TRBV6-3,few,CASSAIRSKGSSYEQYF
TRBV6-2/TRBV6-3,many,CASSYFRSIPSYNEQFF
TRBV7-9,many,CASSLDYDYEQYF
TRBV19,-,CASSIGLTGSVAFF
TRBV6-1,many,CASIKNGEAGNTIYF
TRBV9,many,CASSVDGTSNNEQFF